The entry that follows covers one T cell receptor beta chain sequence. Its target is not known. Trimming took 8 bases from V and 7 from J; bases not matched to a gene: 6. The CDR3 extends over 13 amino acids. The germline gives CDR1 MGHRA, CDR2 YSYEKL. The data were taken from a study of shared clonotypes between healthy human individuals. Study-wide findings and caveats: Estimated clonotype richness was generally higher in naive than memory subsets.

Each sorted subset replicate got 200 ng genomic DNA, about 33,000 genomes. In the source study's methods: From ImmunoSEQ came sequences covering only the junction and carrying no quality scores, so filtering differed. Sequencing used immunoSEQ multiplex PCR; TCRdb keeps in-frame clones, though not all of them. V and J calls and clone size are copied from that table; D and trimming were computed from the DNA. The sample shows a few million clones, approximately 95% of them seen only once. Sequencing was done on a sample of naive CD4+ T cells from PBMCs. The subset is: CD45RA+ positively selected. The TCR comes from a man in his late teens or twenties in good health. Some clones in this sample may be carry-over from other donors' samples. The chain links TRBV4-1 to TRBJ2-2; 8 nucleotides line up with TRBD2. The CDR3 nucleotides are TGCGCCAGCCCCGGGAGGGAGGGCGGGGAGCTGTTTTTT. Translated: CASPGREGGELFF.